The present entry profiles one TCR beta chain with its context. This CDR3 comprises 13 residues. V was trimmed by 5 bases and J by 6 bases, leaving 11 bases between them. CDR1 and CDR2 (germline): MNHEY, SMNVEV (reference sequence). The protocol was immunoSEQ multiplex PCR, while the TCRdb copy is restricted to in-frame clones and leaves out a portion. Of 8,500 to 10,000 clones listed, approximately 80% are singletons. This specimen comes from a study of chemoradiotherapy in HPV16-positive cancers. The chain links TRBV27 to TRBJ2-1; unclear D gene. The receptor's source is a human donor with HPV-associated anogenital cancer. Specimen collection occurred from a patient who underwent chemoradiotherapy. The CDR3 DNA reads as TGTGCCAGCAGTCACTCAAGTGGCAATGAGCAGTTCTTC. This translates into CASSHSSGNEQFF.